This T cell receptor beta chain was retrieved from a study of T-cell reconstitution after alpha-beta-depleted transplantation in children. Points from the study as a whole: Alpha-beta T cells present about two months after transplant were reported to originate from several hundred expanded graft clones. Most T-cell counts and diversity one year after the transplant came from T cells that were newly produced. TCRbeta diversity was high at day 60 in some patients (a result of surviving recipient T cells and thymic progenitors).

Unique molecular identifiers were used to barcode this TCRbeta library. TCRdb independently ran MiXCR on the PCR reads; one entry per CDR3 protein. The table shows over 45,000 distinct CDR3 sequences, with roughly 8.7% occurring only once. This clonotype was counted ten times or more. Its antigen is undetermined. The CDR3 sequence is 13 residues long. CDR1 and CDR2 from the germline V gene are DFQATT and SNEGSKA (reference sequence). The J segment lost 3 bases and the V segment lost 6 bases, leaving 4 bases of the junction unmatched. The chain has TRBV20-1 and TRBJ2-7; 11 nucleotides match TRBD1. Sequencing was performed on PBMCs, mostly from graft donor cells, taken 60 days after TCRalphabeta/CD19-depleted stem cell transplant. The receptor was derived from a male patient between 2 and 9 years old who had a stem cell transplant for chronic granulomatous disease, so the T cells may come from the graft donor. CDR3 residues: CSAPDRGLYEQYF. The CDR3 nucleotides are TGCAGTGCCCCGGACAGGGGGCTCTACGAGCAGTACTTC.